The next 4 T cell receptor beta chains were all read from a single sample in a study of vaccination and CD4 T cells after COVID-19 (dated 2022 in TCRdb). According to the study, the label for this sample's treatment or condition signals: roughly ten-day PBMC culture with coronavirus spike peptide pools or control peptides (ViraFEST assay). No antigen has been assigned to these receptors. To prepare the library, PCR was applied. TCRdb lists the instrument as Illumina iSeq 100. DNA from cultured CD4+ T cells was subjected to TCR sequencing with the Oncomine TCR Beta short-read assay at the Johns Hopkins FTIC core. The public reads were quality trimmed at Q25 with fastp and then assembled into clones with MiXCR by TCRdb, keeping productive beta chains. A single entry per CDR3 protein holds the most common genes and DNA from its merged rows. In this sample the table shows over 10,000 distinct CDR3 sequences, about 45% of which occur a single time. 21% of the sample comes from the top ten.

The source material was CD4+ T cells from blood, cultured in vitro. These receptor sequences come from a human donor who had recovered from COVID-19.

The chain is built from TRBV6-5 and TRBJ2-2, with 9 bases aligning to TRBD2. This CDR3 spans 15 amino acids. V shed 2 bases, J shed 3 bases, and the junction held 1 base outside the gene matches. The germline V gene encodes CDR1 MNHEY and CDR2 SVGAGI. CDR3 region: CASSYGTSHTGELFF. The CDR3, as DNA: TGTGCCAGCAGTTACGGGACTAGCCACACCGGGGAGCTGTTTTTT.

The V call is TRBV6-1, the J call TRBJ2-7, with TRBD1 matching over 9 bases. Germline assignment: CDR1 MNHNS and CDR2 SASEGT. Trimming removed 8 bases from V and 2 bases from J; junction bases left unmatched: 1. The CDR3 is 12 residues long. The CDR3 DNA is TGTGCCAGCGACAGGGGGACCTACGAGCAGTACTTC. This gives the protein CASDRGTYEQYF.

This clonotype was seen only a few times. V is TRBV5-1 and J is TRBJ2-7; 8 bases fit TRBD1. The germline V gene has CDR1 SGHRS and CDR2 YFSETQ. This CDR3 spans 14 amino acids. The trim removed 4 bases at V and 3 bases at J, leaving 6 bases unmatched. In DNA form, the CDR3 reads TGCGCCAGCAGCCCGGGACAGGTTCTCTACGAGCAGTACTTC. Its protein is CASSPGQVLYEQYF.

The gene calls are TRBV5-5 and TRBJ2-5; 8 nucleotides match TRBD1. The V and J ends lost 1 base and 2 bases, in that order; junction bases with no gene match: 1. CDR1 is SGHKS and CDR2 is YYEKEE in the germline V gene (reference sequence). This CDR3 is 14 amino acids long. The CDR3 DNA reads TGTGCCAGCAGCTTGTGGACAGGGCAAGAGACCCAGTACTTC. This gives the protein CASSLWTGQETQYF.